These 21 T cell receptor beta chains originate from one sample sequenced in a study of CD8+ T cells in alopecia areata. This sample's treatment: oral pan-JAK inhibitor, 5-10 mg twice daily. RNA was extracted and reverse transcribed into cDNA as the sequencing template. The repertoire was sequenced with immunoSEQ multiplex PCR; TCRdb's copy has only in-frame clones and lacks some. The data contain about 200,000 clones, roughly 60% of them singletons. The sequenced sample was CD4+ T cells sorted from blood, obtained at week 24, from a patient treated with tofacitinib. Receptors were obtained from a human donor with alopecia areata.

J is TRBJ2-3 and V is TRBV4-1; D not certain. The CDR3 is 16 residues long. Germline CDR1 and CDR2: MGHRA and YSYEKL. V was cut by 1 base and J by 2 bases, with 13 bases left in between. The DNA for the CDR3 is TGCGCCAGCAGCCAAGGTTTCCCGGCTGTCACAGATACGCAGTATTTT. Translating gives CASSQGFPAVTDTQYF.

This sequence joins TRBV2 and TRBJ2-5, with 8 bases lining up with TRBD1. The germline gives CDR1 SNHLY, CDR2 FYNNEI. With 5 bases clipped from V and 4 bases from J, the junction kept 9 bases outside the gene matches. This CDR3 has 15 residues. Here the CDR3 reads CASSTKTGEGETQYF. The CDR3 coding sequence is TGTGCCAGCAGTACTAAGACAGGGGAAGGAGAGACCCAGTACTTC.

This chain connects TRBV5-5 to TRBJ1-5; TRBD1 agrees at 8 bases. This CDR3 spans 17 amino acids. Germline V lookup: CDR1 SGHKS, CDR2 YYEKEE (reference sequence). Germline trimming cut 1 base from V and 3 bases from J; bases unmatched to any gene: 9. The CDR3 bases are TGTGCCAGCAGCTTGAGCAGGGGGCTAGGAGACAATCAGCCCCAGCATTTT. Encoded protein: CASSLSRGLGDNQPQHF.

The chain is built from TRBV7-2 and TRBJ1-1, with D uncertain. This CDR3 has 15 amino acids. Trimming shortened V by 2 bases and J by 5 bases, and 15 bases separated the two germline ends. Germline V gene data show CDR1 as SGHTA and CDR2 as FQGNSA. Here the CDR3 reads CASSLWAGSGTEAFF. The CDR3 DNA is TGTGCCAGCAGCTTATGGGCAGGATCGGGAACTGAAGCTTTCTTT.

This clone was seen more than once but under ten times. J is TRBJ2-7 and V is TRBV29-1; TRBD1 or TRBD2 may be the D gene (6 bases each). There are 11 residues in the CDR3. In germline, CDR1 is SQVTM, CDR2 ANQGSEA. The CDR3 protein is CSCGGRHEQYF. In DNA form, the CDR3 reads TGCAGTTGTGGGGGGCGGCACGAGCAGTACTTC.

The chain uses TRBV30 and TRBJ2-1; D call uncertain. This CDR3 has 17 residues. V was pared by 2 bases and J by 8 bases, with 25 bases between. The germline CDR1 and CDR2 sequences are GTSNPN and SVGIG (reference sequence). The CDR3 here is CAWSPPPWRRIPHEQFF. CDR3 coding DNA: TGTGCCTGGAGTCCCCCCCCGTGGCGGCGAATTCCCCATGAGCAGTTCTTC.

The gene calls are TRBV7-2 and TRBJ2-3, with D perhaps matching TRBD2 (5 bases). V shed 3 bases and J shed 5 bases, with 15 bases lying between them. The CDR3 contains 15 residues. CDR1 SGHTA and CDR2 FQGNSA come from the germline V gene. Written as DNA, the CDR3 is TGTGCCAGCAGCTTCTTCGGCGCTCGGGGAGATACGCAGTATTTT. It specifies CASSFFGARGDTQYF.

This clone was detected once. Here the CDR3 reads CASSLTLPSGNTIYF. CDR3 coding DNA: TGTGCCAGCAGCCTGACACTACCCTCTGGAAACACCATATATTTT. The genes are TRBV6-5 and TRBJ1-3; D gene unclear. This CDR3 spans 15 amino acids. Germline values: CDR1 MNHEY, CDR2 SVGAGI. The V end was cut by 6 bases, the J end by 0 bases, with 12 bases between.

The gene calls are TRBV15 and TRBJ2-3; no definite D call. This CDR3 comprises 13 residues. V was pared by 8 bases and J by 3 bases, with 12 bases between. Germline V CDR1 and CDR2: LNHNV, YYDKDF (reference sequence). The DNA of the CDR3 is TGTGCCACCCAAGGCGGAACAACAGATACGCAGTATTTT. Residues: CATQGGTTDTQYF.

This clone has more than one count but fewer than ten. This chain uses TRBV14 with TRBJ2-2; 7 nucleotides match TRBD2. Germline CDR1 and CDR2: SGHDN and FVKESK. J gave up 1 base and V 1 base, and 6 bases lay outside the gene matches. The CDR3 extends over 17 amino acids. The CDR3 bases are TGTGCCAGCAGCCAAGGTGAAGCTAGCGGGAACACCGGGGAGCTGTTTTTT. This gives the protein CASSQGEASGNTGELFF.

The rearrangement joins TRBV5-1 to TRBJ2-5; 11 bases are shared with TRBD2. The CDR3 totals 15 residues. Trimming cost V 4 bases and J 3 bases; bases outside gene matches: 5. Germline CDR1 reads SGHRS; CDR2 reads YFSETQ. CDR3 bases: TGCGCCAGCAGCCCGGGGACTAGCGGAGAAGAGACCCAGTACTTC. Translated: CASSPGTSGEETQYF.

The V and J genes are TRBV27 and TRBJ1-6; D remains ambiguous. V lost 6 bases and J lost 9, with 12 bases in between. Looked up from germline, CDR1 is MNHEY and CDR2 is SMNVEV (reference sequence). This CDR3 region has 13 residues. The CDR3 sequence: CASSPWSSSPLHF. The DNA of the CDR3 is TGTGCCAGCAGCCCGTGGTCGAGTTCACCCCTCCACTTT.

The CDR3 is CATRDGQNTEAFF. In DNA form, the CDR3 reads TGTGCCACGAGAGACGGACAGAACACTGAAGCTTTCTTT. The chain recombines TRBV10-3 with TRBJ1-1; D might be TRBD1 (5 bases). Germline V gene data show CDR1 as ENHRY and CDR2 as SYGVKD. This CDR3 has 13 amino acids. The V gene lost 10 bases and the J gene lost 1 base, with 13 bases spanning the gap.

Remarks on this clone: Other nucleotide sequences in the sample specify the same CDR3. The chain combines TRBV5-1 with TRBJ1-1; D gene unclear. Trimming stripped 2 bases from V and 1 base from J, with 6 bases between. Germline CDR1 SGHRS, CDR2 YFSETQ. The CDR3 totals 13 residues. CDR3 residues: CASSLRGNTEAFF. DNA of the CDR3: TGCGCCAGCAGCTTACGGGGGAACACTGAAGCTTTCTTT.

This clone was seen a handful of times. The chain combines TRBV4-1 with TRBJ2-7; 10 bases map to TRBD1. CDR3 length equals 17 residues. CDR1 is MGHRA and CDR2 is YSYEKL in the germline V gene. V shed 4 bases and J 4 bases; nucleotides not matched to a gene: 13. The CDR3 region has the DNA TGCGCCAGCAGCCCGAACAAAATCGACAGGGGGCTGTACGAGCAGTACTTC. It codes for CASSPNKIDRGLYEQYF.

The table lists this clone with a count of one. The V call is TRBV2, the J call TRBJ2-7; maybe TRBD1 (5 bases). V shed 6 bases and J shed 3 bases, with 12 bases lying between them. The germline V gene encodes CDR1 SNHLY and CDR2 FYNNEI. The CDR3 has 13 residues. The CDR3 region is CASRDSLFYEQYF. DNA for the CDR3: TGTGCCAGCAGAGACAGCCTATTCTACGAGCAGTACTTC.

This clone was observed a few times. V usage is TRBV9 and J usage is TRBJ2-3; TRBD2 matches at 7 bases. The CDR3 is 17 residues long. V lost 4 bases, J lost 2 bases, and 13 bases stayed unmatched. Germline CDR1 is SGDLS and CDR2 is YYNGEE. In DNA, the CDR3 is TGTGCCAGCAGCCCTTACCAGCGGGATGGGTCCACAGATACGCAGTATTTT. Protein sequence: CASSPYQRDGSTDTQYF.

The chain couples TRBV29-1 to TRBJ2-1, with D perhaps TRBD1 (5 bases). V was cut by 4 bases and J by 1 base, with 11 bases left in between. The CDR3 loop spans 14 amino acids. CDR1 and CDR2 (germline): SQVTM, ANQGSEA. The CDR3 reads CSVVGGASYNEQFF. The CDR3, as DNA: TGCAGCGTTGTAGGTGGGGCTTCCTACAATGAGCAGTTCTTC.

CDR3 amino acids: CASRRTSTDTQYF. The CDR3, as DNA: TGTGCCAGCAGAAGGACTAGCACAGATACGCAGTATTTT. The genes are TRBV25-1 and TRBJ2-3; maybe TRBD2 (5 bases). This CDR3 is 13 amino acids long. CDR1 and CDR2 from the germline V gene are MGHDK and SYGVNS. The V end was cut by 6 bases, the J end by 0 bases, with 7 bases between. The full variable domain, completed using reference TRBV25-1 and TRBJ2-3, is EADIYQTPRYLVIGTGKKITLECSQTMGHDKMYWYQQDPGMELHLIHYSYGVNSTEKGDLSSESTVSRIRTEHFPLTLESARPSHTSQYLCASRRTSTDTQYFGPGTRLTVL.

The J gene is TRBJ2-1, the V gene TRBV5-1; TRBD2 agrees at 12 bases. Germline trimming cut 3 bases from V and 4 bases from J; bases unmatched to any gene: 5. Germline lookup yields CDR1 SGHRS and CDR2 YFSETQ. CDR3 length: 16 residues. The CDR3 DNA is TGCGCCAGCAGCTCAGGACTAGCGGGGCTTTACAATGAGCAGTTCTTC. Protein product: CASSSGLAGLYNEQFF.

The chain carries TRBV7-2 and TRBJ2-5; D might be TRBD1 or TRBD2, each matching 5 bases. CDR3 length: 15 residues. Trimming removed 1 base from V and 5 bases from J, with 14 bases in between. The germline V gene encodes CDR1 SGHTA and CDR2 FQGNSA. The CDR3 coding sequence is TGTGCCAGCAGCTTAGACGGGGCCACGGGCGAGACCCAGTACTTC. Translation: CASSLDGATGETQYF.